The present entry profiles one T cell receptor (beta chain) with its context. This receptor's antigen is unknown. No much larger clonotype is one base removed from it; base qualities were not supplied. The data are from a study of blood T cell repertoires in COVID-19 (dated by TCRdb to between 2020 and 2021). Regarding the study in general: The collaborator samples originated in the United States, Italy and Spain and spanned the acute and convalescent phases of COVID-19. The samples were drawn from two sources: the first 160 participants of the ongoing ImmuneRACE study, and 1,254 subjects contributed by 6 global collaborators. The prospective study material was composed of cDNA or gDNA derived from T cells, B-cell-depleted T cells, or PBMCs. Where HLA class I and class II types were available, the types were taken from metadata supplied by the sample provider, not from assay-based typing. The sample metadata nearly always contained a de-identified subject ID, COVID-19 status, age in years and sex. A freely available public database, intended as a resource for researchers studying the immune response to SARS-CoV-2, is where the repertoires were released. The dataset comprised deeply sampled blood TCRbeta repertoires from subjects exposed to, actively infected with, or recovered from COVID-19. The study at large found these results: Clinical and demographic metadata were provided uncurated, with the amount varying by source and participant.

Collaborating institutions collected whole blood in K2EDTA tubes following their own protocols. Collaborator samples were shipped for TCRbeta analysis as frozen whole blood, isolated PBMCs, or DNA extracted from either sample type. TCRbeta CDR3 regions were amplified from genomic DNA using the immunoSEQ Assay, a bias-controlled multiplex PCR. In the original analysis: Nucleated cell counts per sample were estimated from amplification of reference gene primers within the assay. To quantify the absolute abundance of each unique TCRbeta CDR3 rearrangement, sequence reads were collapsed and filtered. For each sample, productive Simpson clonality was calculated by taking the square root of Simpson's diversity index across productive rearrangements. TCRdb provides this immuneACCESS table in a form limited to in-frame rearrangements. Some clones are lacking; in checked studies, under half of them reflect an unresolved V gene, and why the rest are absent is not known. V and J calls and clone size are those listed in that table; D and trimming were worked out from the DNA. In all, the sample holds 200,000 to 250,000 clones, and approximately 86% of those were seen once. Around 3% of the sample comes from the top ten.

The germline V gene encodes CDR1 SGHDN and CDR2 FVKESK. Including the terminal cysteine and phenylalanine, the CDR3 comprises 17 residues. The retained sequence is limited to the CDR3, 51 bases, with the frame set at the first base. Cut back by 1 base and 7 bases, the V and J ends lie 19 bases apart. The chain couples TRBV14 to TRBJ1-4; the D gene assignment is ambiguous. This receptor was identified in a man in his 60s with acute or convalescent COVID-19. Source material: peripheral blood. The CDR3 sequence is CASSQGNAGLSGEKLFF. The nucleotides are TGTGCCAGCAGCCAAGGAAATGCTGGGTTGAGCGGTGAAAAACTGTTTTTT.